These 25 T cell receptor beta chains share one sample of origin, sequenced in a study of cytomegalovirus exposure and HLA in healthy donors. Amplification used 60 Vbeta primers and 13 Jbeta primers. Data came from immunoSEQ multiplex PCR; TCRdb stores just in-frame clones and leaves some out. The repertoire has some 120,000 clones, about 80% of them found once; the top ten carry 7% to 9.5%. Material: PBMCs. The receptors stem from a young man in good health and CMV-seropositive.

The rearrangement uses TRBV12-5 and TRBJ1-1; D may be TRBD1 (6 bases). Between the trimmed V and J ends, which lost 7 bases and 0 bases, there was a span of 12 bases. Germline CDR1 and CDR2: LGHNT and FRNRAP. CDR3 size: 14 residues. The CDR3 reads CASARDKMNTEAFF. DNA of the CDR3: TGTGCTAGTGCTCGGGACAAAATGAACACTGAAGCTTTCTTT.

The chain recombines TRBV28 with TRBJ1-3; D possibly corresponds to TRBD1 (5 bases). The CDR3 is 14 amino acids. Trimming shortened V by 8 bases and J by 6 bases, and 17 bases separated the two germline ends. Germline CDR1 MDHEN, CDR2 SYDVKM. Here the CDR3 reads CASSLGTVVNTIYF. The CDR3 DNA sequence: TGTGCCAGCTCCCTTGGGACTGTCGTAAACACCATATATTTT. Looking up the rest from reference TRBV28 and TRBJ1-3 gives the full variable domain: DVKVTQSSRYLVKRTGEKVFLECVQDMDHENMFWYRQDPGLGLRLIYFSYDVKMKEKGDIPEGYSVSREKKERFSLILESASTNQTSMYLCASSLGTVVNTIYFGEGSWLTVV.

The chain uses TRBV7-3 and TRBJ2-5; 8 bases are a match to TRBD1. The CDR3 has 14 residues. CDR1 SGHTA and CDR2 FQGTGA come from the germline V gene. The V segment lost 6 bases and the J segment 5 bases; nucleotides outside the gene matches: 8. CDR3 sequence: CASRDDRGDETQYF. The DNA of the CDR3 is TGTGCCAGCAGGGACGACAGGGGAGATGAGACCCAGTACTTC.

The V gene is TRBV5-1, the J gene TRBJ1-2; a weak D match, TRBD1 (6 bases). Deletions cut 3 bases from V and 3 bases from J, with 15 bases between. Germline-derived CDR1 and CDR2 are SGHRS and YFSETQ. The CDR3 contains 15 residues. The CDR3 sequence is CASSSLTGSDYGYTF. Written as DNA, the CDR3 is TGCGCCAGCAGCTCTTTAACAGGGTCCGACTATGGCTACACCTTC.

The rearrangement joins TRBV7-3 to TRBJ2-7, with D possibly matching TRBD2 (5 bases). Trimming cost V 1 base and J 2 bases, with 9 bases left between them. The CDR3 runs to 14 residues. Germline V gene data show CDR1 as SGHTA and CDR2 as FQGTGA. The CDR3 DNA reads as TGTGCCAGCAGCTTAAATTCCGGGACCTACGAGCAGTACTTC. This translates into CASSLNSGTYEQYF.

The chain links TRBV9 to TRBJ2-3; D unclear. Germline V lookup: CDR1 SGDLS, CDR2 YYNGEE. The germline V and J ends were trimmed by 0 bases and 4 bases, with 9 bases remaining between them. The CDR3 is 14 residues long. CDR3 amino acids: CASSVALRADTQYF. CDR3 DNA sequence: TGTGCCAGCAGCGTAGCCCTCCGCGCAGATACGCAGTATTTT.

This chain uses TRBV4-1 with TRBJ1-2, with 7 nucleotides matching TRBD1. The CDR3 is 15 amino acids. J was trimmed by 6 bases and V by 2 bases; bases with no gene match: 9. CDR1 MGHRA and CDR2 YSYEKL come from the germline V gene. For the CDR3, the DNA is TGCGCCAGCAGCCAAACGGACAGGCGAGGGGATGGCTACACCTTC. This codes for CASSQTDRRGDGYTF.

This chain connects TRBV18 to TRBJ2-7; a weak D match, TRBD1 (6 bases). CDR1 and CDR2 from the germline V gene are KGHSH and LQKENI. Between the trimmed V and J ends, which lost 0 bases and 3 bases, there was a span of 12 bases. CDR3 size: 15 residues. CDR3 nucleotide sequence: TGTGCCAGCTCACCACCTCCCGGGACAAACTACGAGCAGTACTTC. Amino acid sequence: CASSPPPGTNYEQYF. Drawing the rest from reference TRBV18 and TRBJ2-7, the complete variable domain is NAGVMQNPRHLVRRRGQEARLRCSPMKGHSHVYWYRQLPEEGLKFMVYLQKENIIDESGMPKERFSAEFPKEGPSILRIQQVVRGDSAAYFCASSPPPGTNYEQYFGPGTRLTVT.

The CDR3 DNA reads TGCAGTGCTAGTCCCGGGGACGAGCAGTACTTC. Its protein product is CSASPGDEQYF. The chain couples TRBV20-1 to TRBJ2-7; D perhaps matches TRBD2 (5 bases). There are 11 residues in the CDR3. The germline V gene has CDR1 DFQATT and CDR2 SNEGSKA (reference sequence). Trimming removed 3 bases from V and 5 bases from J, with 8 bases in between.

To note about this clone: At one boundary the junction diverges from the germline segment, which might be a read error. The chain links TRBV19 to TRBJ1-4; 9 positions match TRBD1. Germline CDR1 LNHDA, CDR2 SQIVND (reference sequence). CDR3 size: 14 residues. CDR3 amino acids: CASQRTGANEKLFF. The CDR3 coding sequence is TGTGCCAGTCAGCGGACAGGGGCTAACGAAAAACTGTTTTTT.

The chain combines TRBV6-5 with TRBJ1-1; TRBD1 agrees at 12 bases. The CDR3 loop spans 15 amino acids. Germline-derived CDR1 and CDR2 are MNHEY and SVGAGI. The V segment lost 0 bases and the J segment 6 bases; nucleotides outside the gene matches: 2. The CDR3 is CASSYSRDRGPEAFF. CDR3 coding DNA: TGTGCCAGCAGTTACTCACGGGACAGGGGGCCTGAAGCTTTCTTT.

V is TRBV7-9 and J is TRBJ1-3, with D possibly being TRBD1 (5 bases). There are 15 residues in the CDR3. Looked up from germline, CDR1 is SEHNR and CDR2 is FQNEAQ (reference sequence). V was shortened by 6 bases and J by 0 bases, with 12 bases between the two germline ends. The chain's CDR3 is CASSMEGTSGNTIYF. CDR3 bases: TGTGCCAGCAGTATGGAGGGGACCTCTGGAAACACCATATATTTT.

CDR3 loop: CASSEDRGLSSPLHF. In DNA, the CDR3 is TGTGCCAGCAGTGAGGACAGGGGGCTTAGTTCACCCCTCCACTTT. The chain couples TRBV25-1 to TRBJ1-6, with 11 bases aligning to TRBD1. Germline values: CDR1 MGHDK, CDR2 SYGVNS. This CDR3 spans 15 amino acids. The J segment lost 9 bases and the V segment lost 3 bases, leaving 4 bases of the junction unmatched.

This chain uses TRBV5-6 with TRBJ1-5; D is perhaps TRBD1 (6 bases). The CDR3 is made up of 16 amino acids. The V end lost 2 bases, the J end lost 5 bases, and 17 bases lay between the germline ends. CDR1 SGHDT and CDR2 YYEEEE come from the germline V gene. The DNA of the CDR3 is TGTGCCAGCAGCTTTTGGGCGGGGGCAGGTCATCAGCCCCAGCATTTT. It translates to CASSFWAGAGHQPQHF.

The CDR3 protein is CASSGTGAGNTIYF. CDR3 sequence (DNA): TGTGCCAGCAGTGGGACAGGGGCTGGAAACACCATATATTTT. This sequence joins TRBV2 and TRBJ1-3; 9 positions match TRBD1. V lost 4 bases to trimming and J lost 2 bases; unmatched junction nucleotides: 0. The CDR3 covers 14 residues. Germline V gene data show CDR1 as SNHLY and CDR2 as FYNNEI.

This chain joins TRBV7-2 and TRBJ1-2; 8 positions match TRBD1. CDR3 length: 14 amino acids. Germline-derived CDR1 and CDR2 are SGHTA and FQGNSA. V lost 3 bases, J lost 5 bases, and 5 bases stayed unmatched. The CDR3 nucleotides are TGTGCCAGCAGCTTTCAGGGGGCGATTTATGGCTACACCTTC. It is translated as CASSFQGAIYGYTF. The full variable domain, in which reference TRBV7-2 and TRBJ1-2 provide the parts outside the CDR3, is GAGVSQSPSNKVTEKGKDVELRCDPISGHTALYWYRQSLGQGLEFLIYFQGNSAPDKSGLPSDRFSAERTGGSVSTLTIQRTQQEDSAVYLCASSFQGAIYGYTFGSGTRLTVV.

The chain couples TRBV19 to TRBJ1-5; TRBD1 agrees at 8 bases. This CDR3 contains 16 residues. V shed 5 bases and J 3 bases; nucleotides not matched to a gene: 9. Per the germline V gene, CDR1 is LNHDA and CDR2 is SQIVND (reference sequence). In nucleotides, the CDR3 is TGTGCCAGTAGTCCCCTCCGGACAGGGTACAATCAGCCCCAGCATTTT. This codes for CASSPLRTGYNQPQHF.

With regard to this clone: At one boundary the junction diverges from the germline segment, which might be a read error. The rearrangement uses TRBV28 and TRBJ1-2; D gene ambiguous. Germline V gene sequence: CDR1 MDHEN, CDR2 SYDVKM. This CDR3 is 11 amino acids long. In DNA, the CDR3 is TGTGCCAGCAAGAAGAACTATGTCTACACCTTC. This gives the protein CASKKNYVYTF.

The rearrangement joins TRBV5-1 to TRBJ2-4, with D perhaps TRBD1 (6 bases). The germline V gene encodes CDR1 SGHRS and CDR2 YFSETQ. The length of the CDR3 is 17 residues. V lost 1 base to trimming and J lost 7 bases, with 21 bases between them. The CDR3 nucleotides read TGCGCCAGCAGCTTGTCCGATTACGGGACATTCAGGAACATTCAGTACTTC. Translating it yields CASSLSDYGTFRNIQYF.

Of note for this clone: This same CDR3 is encoded by further DNA sequences in the sample. This sequence joins TRBV18 and TRBJ1-5, with 7 bases aligning to TRBD1. The CDR3 length is 13 residues. V trimming: 3 bases; J trimming: 4 bases; junction bases outside the gene matches: 0. CDR1 KGHSH and CDR2 LQKENI come from the germline V gene. The CDR3 region is CASSPGQNQPQHF. The CDR3 DNA is TGTGCCAGCTCACCGGGACAGAATCAGCCCCAGCATTTT.

This sequence joins TRBV28 and TRBJ1-4; tentatively, D is TRBD1 (6 bases). V was cut by 10 bases and J by 5 bases, with 17 bases left in between. CDR3 size: 14 residues. Germline CDR1 and CDR2: MDHEN and SYDVKM. CDR3: CAIRGAGDNEKLFF. Written as DNA, the CDR3 is TGTGCCATCCGGGGCGCAGGGGACAATGAAAAACTGTTTTTT.

The V gene is TRBV5-1, the J gene TRBJ2-3; TRBD2 matches at 9 bases. The CDR3 is 15 amino acids. With 3 bases clipped from V and 2 bases from J, the junction kept 4 bases outside the gene matches. Germline CDR1 and CDR2: SGHRS and YFSETQ. The chain's CDR3 is CASSWSGGNTDTQYF. CDR3 nucleotide sequence: TGCGCCAGCAGCTGGAGCGGGGGGAACACAGATACGCAGTATTTT. Full variable domain (outside the CDR3, taken from reference TRBV5-1 and TRBJ2-3): KAGVTQTPRYLIKTRGQQVTLSCSPISGHRSVSWYQQTPGQGLQFLFEYFSETQRNKGNFPGRFSGRQFSNSRSEMNVSTLELGDSALYLCASSWSGGNTDTQYFGPGTRLTVL.

The J gene is TRBJ1-1, the V gene TRBV6-5; no firm D call. V gave up 5 bases and J gave up 8 bases, with 9 bases separating them. The CDR3 is made up of 11 amino acids. Germline CDR1 and CDR2: MNHEY and SVGAGI. CDR3 DNA sequence: TGTGCCAGCAGTGAGTTGCCGGAAGCTTTCTTT. Protein: CASSELPEAFF.

The chain couples TRBV28 to TRBJ1-2; 7 bases are shared with TRBD1. After removal of 6 bases from V and 4 bases from J, the junction contained 14 bases not matched to a gene. The CDR3 covers 16 residues. CDR1 MDHEN and CDR2 SYDVKM come from the germline V gene. The CDR3 DNA is TGTGCCAGCAGGAATGCAAGGGGGCCCCTATCCTATGGCTACACCTTC. Protein sequence: CASRNARGPLSYGYTF.

This rearrangement joins TRBV6-5 to TRBJ2-3, with TRBD2 as a possible D gene (6 bases). Trimming cost V 5 bases and J 4 bases, with 16 bases left between them. CDR1 is MNHEY, CDR2 SVGAGI, per germline. This CDR3 region has 15 residues. CDR3 nucleotide sequence: TGTGCCAGCAGTCCGGTCGGGGGAAGGGCAGATACGCAGTATTTT. It translates to CASSPVGGRADTQYF.